A selection of T cell receptor beta chains follows, all from one sample in a study of blood T cell repertoires in COVID-19. The data were produced by immunoSEQ multiplex PCR, yet TCRdb's version contains in-frame clones alone and is incomplete. The sample carries hundreds of thousands of clones, roughly 85% recorded once. The source material was peripheral blood. The receptors come from a man in his fifties with active or convalescent COVID-19. CDR3s include the opening cysteine and the closing phenylalanine or tryptophan. A D gene is named only where the DNA matches it firmly. A clone size is listed for some rows: how often the clone was seen (once, few, many), or a class if it is expanded.

J gene | clone size | D gene | V gene | CDR3 DNA | CDR3 protein
TRBJ2-2 | . | TRBD2 | TRBV12-5 | TGTGCTAGTGGTTTGGTAGCGGGGACCGGGGAGCTGTTTTTT | CASGLVAGTGELFF
TRBJ2-1 | few | TRBD1 | TRBV10-1 | TGCGCCAGCAGTGAGGGGTGGGGGACAGGGACCCATGAGCAGTTCTTC | CASSEGWGTGTHEQFF
TRBJ1-2 | once | . | TRBV30 | TGTGCCTGGAGAAGGGCAGGGGATTATGGCTACACCTTC | CAWRRAGDYGYTF
TRBJ1-6 | . | TRBD1 | TRBV19 | TGTGCCAGTAGGGACAGGGGAGGAGAATCACCCCTCCACTTT | CASRDRGGESPLHF
TRBJ1-4 | . | TRBD1 | TRBV7-9 | TGTGCCAGCAGCCACTCCGGGACAGGGGTTGAAAAACTGTTTTTT | CASSHSGTGVEKLFF
TRBJ1-3 | . | . | TRBV7-2 | TGTGCCAGCAGCTTAGTCAGCGGGTCTCACGGAAACACCATATATTTT | CASSLVSGSHGNTIYF
TRBJ2-3 | . | . | TRBV12-3/TRBV12-4 | TGTGCCAGCAATTGGGAGGGGGGAGATACGCAGTATTTT | CASNWEGGDTQYF
TRBJ2-3 | few | TRBD2 | TRBV4-2 | TGTGCCAGCAGCCTAGGGGGGACTAGCGCAGATACGCAGTATTTT | CASSLGGTSADTQYF
TRBJ1-2 | . | TRBD1 | TRBV19 | TGTGCCAGTACCGAGACAGGGGGCCTTGGCTATGGCTACACCTTC | CASTETGGLGYGYTF
TRBJ2-7 | . | . | TRBV18 | TGTGCCAGCTCACCTCGGCACGGGGACTACGAGCAGTACTTC | CASSPRHGDYEQYF
TRBJ1-5 | few | TRBD1 | TRBV6-5 | TGTGCCAGCAGTCCGACAGGGGTCAATCAGCCCCAGCATTTT | CASSPTGVNQPQHF
TRBJ1-2 | few | . | TRBV4-2 | TGTGCCAGCAGCCAAGACGCCCTACCCAATGGCTACACCTTC | CASSQDALPNGYTF
TRBJ2-3 | . | . | TRBV7-2 | TGTGCCAGCAGCCCAAGGTGGCTAGCGACAGATACGCAGTATTTT | CASSPRWLATDTQYF
TRBJ2-3 | many | TRBD2 | TRBV7-6 | TGTGCCAGCAGCTTGGGGACTAGCGAATCGGCAGATACGCAGTATTTT | CASSLGTSESADTQYF
TRBJ2-2 | . | TRBD2 | TRBV5-1 | TGCGCCAGCAGCCTGATGACTAGCGGGAGGAACACCGGGGAGCTGTTTTTT | CASSLMTSGRNTGELFF
TRBJ2-7 | . | TRBD2 | TRBV7-9 | TGTGCCAACTCACAAAATAGCGGGAGCTACGAGCAGTACTTC | CANSQNSGSYEQYF
TRBJ2-3 | . | . | TRBV5-6 | TGTGCCAGCAGCCGGAGTCGGTTAACAGATACGCAGTATTTT | CASSRSRLTDTQYF
TRBJ1-6 | . | TRBD1 | TRBV27 | TGTGCCAGCAGCCCCCGGGACAGGGCTTCACCCCTCCACTTT | CASSPRDRASPLHF
TRBJ2-3 | . | . | TRBV27 | TGTGCCAGCAGTTTAGGGGTCGGGACACTACTCACAGATACGCAGTATTTT | CASSLGVGTLLTDTQYF
TRBJ1-3 | . | . | TRBV11-2 | TGTGCCAGCAGCCCGTTCCGGGGGGCCGTAAGGTCTGGAAACACCATATATTTT | CASSPFRGAVRSGNTIYF
TRBJ1-2 | . | . | TRBV11-2 | TGTGCCAGCAGCTTAGATGTCCTTTATGGCTACACCTTC | CASSLDVLYGYTF
TRBJ2-1 | . | TRBD2 | TRBV7-9 | TGTGCCAGCAGCCAAGCGGGAGGTTCCTACAATGAGCAGTTCTTC | CASSQAGGSYNEQFF
TRBJ2-3 | . | . | TRBV2 | TGTGCCAGCAGTGAAACTGCCTACCGCACAGATACGCAGTATTTT | CASSETAYRTDTQYF
TRBJ2-7 | . | TRBD2 | TRBV28 | TGTGCCAGCAGTTCCCCTGGGACTAGCGGGAGCTCCTACGAGCAGTACTTC | CASSSPGTSGSSYEQYF
TRBJ2-2 | . | TRBD2 | TRBV4-2 | TGTGCCAGCAGCCCCTTAGCGGGAGTTAACACCGGGGAGCTGTTTTTT | CASSPLAGVNTGELFF
TRBJ1-5 | . | TRBD1 | TRBV19 | TGTGCCAGTGGGACAGGGAGCAATCAGCCCCAGCATTTT | CASGTGSNQPQHF
TRBJ2-5 | . | . | TRBV6-1 | TGTGCCAGCAGTGAATGGGGGCGATGGGAGACCCAGTACTTC | CASSEWGRWETQYF
TRBJ1-1 | . | TRBD1 | TRBV6-2/TRBV6-3 | TGTGCCAGCAGTTCCACAGGGGGCGGTGAAGCTTTCTTT | CASSSTGGGEAFF